These 12 T cell receptor beta chains originate from one sample sequenced in a study of technical replicates of blood from a few donors. Profiled with immunoSEQ multiplex PCR; TCRdb holds only in-frame clones, not every one. The sample shows about 76,000 clones, 90% to 95% of them seen only once. Material for sequencing was T cells isolated from PBMCs. Every receptor here comes from a human donor in good health.

The J gene is TRBJ2-1, the V gene TRBV7-3; tentative D call: TRBD1 (5 bases). Per germline, CDR1 SGHTA and CDR2 FQGTGA. This CDR3 is built from 14 residues. V was cut by 5 bases and J by 2 bases, with 10 bases left in between. CDR3 amino acids: CASSGIGAYNEQFF. The CDR3 DNA reads TGTGCCAGCAGCGGGATAGGGGCCTACAATGAGCAGTTCTTC. The full variable domain, with the rest looked up from reference TRBV7-3 and TRBJ2-1, is GAGVSQTPSNKVTEKGKYVELRCDPISGHTALYWYRQSLGQGPEFLIYFQGTGAADDSGLPNDRFFAVRPEGSVSTLKIQRTERGDSAVYLCASSGIGAYNEQFFGPGTRLTVL.

The CDR3: CASARDYGNQPQHF. CDR3 sequence (DNA): TGTGCCAGCGCCCGGGATTATGGTAATCAGCCCCAGCATTTT. The V and J genes are TRBV7-6 and TRBJ1-5; D unclear. CDR3 length: 14 amino acids. The germline CDR1 and CDR2 sequences are SGHVS and FNYEAQ. Trimming removed 8 bases from V and 4 bases from J, with 15 bases in between.

This chain joins TRBV19 and TRBJ2-1; D perhaps matches TRBD1 (6 bases). CDR3 size: 15 residues. Trimming pared 7 bases from V and 3 bases from J, leaving 16 bases between. Germline CDR1 is LNHDA and CDR2 is SQIVND (reference sequence). The CDR3 protein is CASTMATGLYNEQFF. CDR3 nucleotide sequence: TGTGCCAGTACCATGGCTACAGGGCTCTACAATGAGCAGTTCTTC.

This chain uses TRBV9 with TRBJ1-1; D may be TRBD1 (6 bases). Trimming cost V 3 bases and J 4 bases, with 13 bases left between them. This CDR3 is built from 14 residues. Germline loops: CDR1 SGDLS, CDR2 YYNGEE. Here the CDR3 reads CASSDREFGTEAFF. CDR3 sequence (DNA): TGTGCCAGCAGCGACAGGGAATTCGGCACTGAAGCTTTCTTT.

The chain combines TRBV6-1 with TRBJ2-7; 8 nucleotides agree with TRBD1. Germline V gene lookup returns CDR1 MNHNS and CDR2 SASEGT. This CDR3 is 14 amino acids long. V shed 6 bases and J 3 bases; nucleotides not matched to a gene: 7. The CDR3 sequence is CASSLTGEVYEQYF. The DNA for the CDR3 is TGTGCCAGCAGCCTGACAGGGGAGGTCTACGAGCAGTACTTC.

The chain uses TRBV29-1 and TRBJ2-7, with D possibly being TRBD2 (7 bases). V was clipped by 0 bases and J by 2 bases, with 23 bases between them. This CDR3 has 18 amino acids. CDR1 is SQVTM and CDR2 is ANQGSEA in the germline V gene. The CDR3 protein is CSVEDLRGAASGAYEQYF. The CDR3 coding sequence is TGCAGCGTTGAAGATCTTCGGGGGGCGGCTTCCGGAGCCTACGAGCAGTACTTC.

On this clone itself: Germline and junction disagree at one end, which may indicate a read error. This chain joins TRBV7-2 and TRBJ1-5, with D unclear. This CDR3 has 18 residues. CDR1 SGHTA and CDR2 FQGNSA come from the germline V gene. The CDR3: CASNLIPARKRSNQPQHF. CDR3 nucleotides: TGTGCCAGCAACTTAATCCCCGCGAGGAAAAGGAGCAATCAGCCCCAGCATTTT.

This clone was seen only a few times. The rearrangement uses TRBV6-5 and TRBJ1-2, with D unresolved. Germline CDR1 MNHEY, CDR2 SVGAGI. The V and J ends lost 8 bases and 5 bases respectively, with 12 bases between them. CDR3 length: 12 amino acids. Here the CDR3 DNA reads TGTGCCAGCTCCGCGGTTAATTATGGCTACACCTTC. This sequence encodes CASSAVNYGYTF.

This clone was seen a single time. The gene calls are TRBV7-2 and TRBJ2-3, with TRBD2 matching 14 bases. V was clipped by 1 base and J by 1 base; unmatched bases: 4. The CDR3 spans 18 residues. Germline CDR1 SGHTA, CDR2 FQGNSA. CDR3 sequence (DNA): TGTGCCAGCAGCTTAGGACTAGCGGGAGGGCGTGGCACAGATACGCAGTATTTT. Amino acids: CASSLGLAGGRGTDTQYF. The complete variable domain, with remaining parts taken from reference TRBV7-2 and TRBJ2-3, reads GAGVSQSPSNKVTEKGKDVELRCDPISGHTALYWYRQSLGQGLEFLIYFQGNSAPDKSGLPSDRFSAERTGGSVSTLTIQRTQQEDSAVYLCASSLGLAGGRGTDTQYFGPGTRLTVL.

The CDR3: CASSSGTGGVPRNTIYF. The DNA of the CDR3 is TGTGCCAGCAGCTCAGGGACAGGGGGTGTCCCGAGAAACACCATATATTTT. J is TRBJ1-3 and V is TRBV5-4, with 11 bases fitting TRBD1. CDR1 SGHNT and CDR2 YYREEE come from the germline V gene (reference sequence). The CDR3 sequence is 17 residues long. The trim removed 3 bases at V and 5 bases at J, leaving 10 bases unmatched.

The chain combines TRBV9 with TRBJ1-5; no reliable D call. The ends were cut back, 0 bases at V and 6 bases at J, with 10 bases in the middle. Per the germline V gene, CDR1 is SGDLS and CDR2 is YYNGEE. CDR3 length equals 14 residues. CDR3 in DNA: TGTGCCAGCAGCGTAGGAGGGTTTGGTCAGCCCCAGCATTTT. Its translation is CASSVGGFGQPQHF.

The table lists this clone with a count of one. CDR3 sequence: CASSEALPEAFF. Here the CDR3 DNA reads TGTGCCAGCAGTGAAGCCCTCCCTGAAGCTTTCTTT. The chain has TRBV6-1 and TRBJ1-1; D uncertain. V lost 0 bases, J lost 6 bases, and 5 bases lay in between. Germline assignment: CDR1 MNHNS and CDR2 SASEGT. The CDR3 is made up of 12 amino acids.